A selection of T cell receptor beta chains follows, all from one sample in a study of cytomegalovirus exposure and HLA in healthy donors. TCRdb's copy holds only in-frame clones and misses some; the assay was immunoSEQ multiplex PCR. The data hold 150,000 or so clones, with roughly 77% observed a single time. Sequenced input: PBMCs. The origin of the receptors is a man aged 25-40 years in good health and CMV-seropositive. Both conserved end residues are part of each CDR3. The D gene is left open where the match is weak. Not all rows give a size; the values are once, few, many and, for expanded clones, a class.

abundance: -
j_gene: TRBJ2-7
d_gene: -
v_gene: TRBV2
CDR3aa: CASSELYEQYF
CDR3nt: TGTGCCAGCAGTGAACTCTACGAGCAGTACTTC

abundance: -
j_gene: TRBJ2-5
d_gene: TRBD2
v_gene: TRBV6-1
CDR3aa: CASITTSGDKETQYF
CDR3nt: TGTGCCAGCATAACCACTAGCGGGGATAAAGAGACCCAGTACTTC

abundance: -
j_gene: TRBJ2-7
d_gene: -
v_gene: TRBV27
CDR3aa: CASSSGGGAYEQYF
CDR3nt: TGTGCCAGCAGTTCCGGCGGAGGGGCCTACGAGCAGTACTTC

abundance: once
j_gene: TRBJ1-3
d_gene: -
v_gene: TRBV11-3
CDR3aa: CASSLQAGTIYF
CDR3nt: TGTGCCAGCAGCCTGCAGGCTGGCACCATATATTTT

abundance: few
j_gene: TRBJ1-3
d_gene: TRBD1
v_gene: TRBV5-1
CDR3aa: CASSSGTDFSRDF
CDR3nt: TGCGCCAGCAGCTCCGGGACAGACTTCTCCAGAGATTTT

abundance: -
j_gene: TRBJ1-2
d_gene: TRBD1
v_gene: TRBV19
CDR3aa: CASTPDRGDYGYTF
CDR3nt: TGTGCCAGTACTCCGGACAGGGGAGACTATGGCTACACCTTC

abundance: -
j_gene: TRBJ2-1
d_gene: TRBD2
v_gene: TRBV5-1
CDR3aa: CASSWTSGGPYNEQFF
CDR3nt: TGCGCCAGCAGCTGGACTAGCGGGGGGCCTTACAATGAGCAGTTCTTC

abundance: -
j_gene: TRBJ2-5
d_gene: -
v_gene: TRBV7-6
CDR3aa: CASSFHPPAGRVQETQYF
CDR3nt: TGTGCCAGCAGCTTTCACCCCCCCGCCGGCAGGGTCCAAGAGACCCAGTACTTC

abundance: -
j_gene: TRBJ1-4
d_gene: TRBD1
v_gene: TRBV19
CDR3aa: CASSRDRGDRGNEKLFF
CDR3nt: TGTGCCAGTAGTCGGGACAGGGGGGATCGGGGGAATGAAAAACTGTTTTTT

abundance: -
j_gene: TRBJ2-7
d_gene: -
v_gene: TRBV6-6
CDR3aa: CASSYSAGPSSYEQYF
CDR3nt: TGTGCCAGCAGTTACTCCGCGGGGCCCAGCTCCTACGAGCAGTACTTC

abundance: -
j_gene: TRBJ1-2
d_gene: -
v_gene: TRBV4-2
CDR3aa: CASSQQGLYGYTF
CDR3nt: TGTGCCAGCAGCCAACAGGGACTCTATGGCTACACCTTC

abundance: -
j_gene: TRBJ1-2
d_gene: TRBD1
v_gene: TRBV14
CDR3aa: CASSHGTGGLSGYTF
CDR3nt: TGTGCCAGCAGCCACGGTACAGGGGGCTTGAGTGGCTACACCTTC

abundance: -
j_gene: TRBJ1-1
d_gene: TRBD1
v_gene: TRBV5-1
CDR3aa: CASSRSLLQGGIPEAFF
CDR3nt: TGCGCCAGCAGCCGCAGCCTCTTACAGGGGGGGATCCCTGAAGCTTTCTTT

abundance: -
j_gene: TRBJ2-7
d_gene: TRBD2
v_gene: TRBV7-2
CDR3aa: CASSPSWGGSPYEQYF
CDR3nt: TGTGCCAGCAGCCCATCTTGGGGGGGAAGTCCCTACGAGCAGTACTTC

abundance: -
j_gene: TRBJ1-5
d_gene: -
v_gene: TRBV5-1
CDR3aa: CASSLGRGDQPQHF
CDR3nt: TGCGCCAGCAGCCTCGGTCGGGGAGATCAGCCCCAGCATTTT

abundance: -
j_gene: TRBJ1-1
d_gene: -
v_gene: TRBV6-5
CDR3aa: CATVWNTEAFF
CDR3nt: TGTGCCACCGTGTGGAACACTGAAGCTTTCTTT

abundance: few
j_gene: TRBJ2-7
d_gene: -
v_gene: TRBV29-1
CDR3aa: CSGGQDYEQYF
CDR3nt: TGCAGCGGGGGACAAGACTACGAGCAGTACTTC

abundance: -
j_gene: TRBJ1-1
d_gene: TRBD1
v_gene: TRBV7-9
CDR3aa: CASSSSGGRTEAFF
CDR3nt: TGTGCCAGCAGCTCCTCAGGGGGCAGGACTGAAGCTTTCTTT